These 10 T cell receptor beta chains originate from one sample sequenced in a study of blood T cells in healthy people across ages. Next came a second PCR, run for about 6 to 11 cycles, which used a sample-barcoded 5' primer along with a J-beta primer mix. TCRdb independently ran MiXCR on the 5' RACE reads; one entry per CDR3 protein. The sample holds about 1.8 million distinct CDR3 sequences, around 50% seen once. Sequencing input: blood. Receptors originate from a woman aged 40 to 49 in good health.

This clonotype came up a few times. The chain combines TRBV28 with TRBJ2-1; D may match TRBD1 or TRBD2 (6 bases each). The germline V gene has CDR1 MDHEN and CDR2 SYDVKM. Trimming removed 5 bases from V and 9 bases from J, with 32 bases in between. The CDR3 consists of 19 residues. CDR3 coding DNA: TGTGCCAGCAGTCTCGATGACGACTATAAGGGGGGCAATAATGTTGAGCAGTTCTTC. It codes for CASSLDDDYKGGNNVEQFF.

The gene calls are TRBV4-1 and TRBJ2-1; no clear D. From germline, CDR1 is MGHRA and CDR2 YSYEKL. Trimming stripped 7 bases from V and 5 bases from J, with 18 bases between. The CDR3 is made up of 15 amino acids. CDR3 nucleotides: TGCGCCAGCACCCTGAATAACAGACGGGACAATGAGCAGTTCTTC. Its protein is CASTLNNRRDNEQFF.

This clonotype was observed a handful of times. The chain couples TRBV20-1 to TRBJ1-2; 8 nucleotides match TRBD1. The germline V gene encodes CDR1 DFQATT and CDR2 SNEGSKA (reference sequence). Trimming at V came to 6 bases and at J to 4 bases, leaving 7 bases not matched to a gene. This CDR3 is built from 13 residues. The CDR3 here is CSADPGGAYGYTF. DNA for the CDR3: TGCAGTGCCGACCCAGGGGGCGCCTATGGCTACACCTTC.

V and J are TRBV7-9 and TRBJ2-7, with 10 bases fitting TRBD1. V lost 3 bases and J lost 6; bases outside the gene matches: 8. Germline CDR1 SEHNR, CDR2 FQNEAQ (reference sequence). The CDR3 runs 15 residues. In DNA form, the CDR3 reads TGTGCCAGCAGCTTGTGGGACAGGGGAATCCGCGAGCAGTACTTC. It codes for CASSLWDRGIREQYF.

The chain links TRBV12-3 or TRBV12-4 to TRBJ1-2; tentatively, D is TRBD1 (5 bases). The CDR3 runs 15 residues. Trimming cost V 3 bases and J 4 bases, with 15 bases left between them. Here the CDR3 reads CASSFGDGSFYGYTF. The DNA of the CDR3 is TGTGCCAGCAGTTTCGGGGACGGAAGTTTCTATGGCTACACCTTC.

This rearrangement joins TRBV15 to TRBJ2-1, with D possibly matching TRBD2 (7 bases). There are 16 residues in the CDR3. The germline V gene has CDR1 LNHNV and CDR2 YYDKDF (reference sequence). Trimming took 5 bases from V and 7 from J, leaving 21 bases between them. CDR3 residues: CATSWPLGGAGNEQFF. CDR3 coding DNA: TGTGCCACCAGCTGGCCCCTTGGGGGGGCCGGTAATGAGCAGTTCTTC.

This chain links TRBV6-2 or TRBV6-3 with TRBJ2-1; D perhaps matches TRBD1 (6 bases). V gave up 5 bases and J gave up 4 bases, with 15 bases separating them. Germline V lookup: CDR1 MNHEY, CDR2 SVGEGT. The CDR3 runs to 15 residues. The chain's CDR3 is CASSDRRQVYNEQFF. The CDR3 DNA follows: TGTGCCAGCAGTGACCGGAGACAGGTGTACAATGAGCAGTTCTTC.

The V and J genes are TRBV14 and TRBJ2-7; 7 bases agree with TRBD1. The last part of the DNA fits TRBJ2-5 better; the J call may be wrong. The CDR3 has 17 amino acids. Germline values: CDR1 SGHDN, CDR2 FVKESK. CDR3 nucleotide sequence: TGTGCCAGCAGCCAACGCAACAGGGGCCCCGCGGGAGAGACCCAGTACTTC. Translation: CASSQRNRGPAGETQYF.

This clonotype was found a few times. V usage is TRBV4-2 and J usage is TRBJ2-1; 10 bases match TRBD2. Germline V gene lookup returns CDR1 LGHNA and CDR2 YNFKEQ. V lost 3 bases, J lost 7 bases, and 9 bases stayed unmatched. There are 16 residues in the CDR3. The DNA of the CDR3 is TGTGCCAGCAGCCAGGAGAGCGGGGGGGCCATGAATGAGCAGTTCTTC. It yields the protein CASSQESGGAMNEQFF.

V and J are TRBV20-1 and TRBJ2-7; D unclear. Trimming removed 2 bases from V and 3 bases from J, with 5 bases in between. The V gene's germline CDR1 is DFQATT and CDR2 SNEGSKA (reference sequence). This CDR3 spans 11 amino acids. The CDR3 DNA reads TGCAGTGCTAGACGGCGCTACGAGCAGTACTTC. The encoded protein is CSARRRYEQYF.